A selection of T cell receptor beta chains follows, all from one sample in a study of blood T cell repertoires in COVID-19. The data were produced by immunoSEQ multiplex PCR, yet TCRdb's version contains in-frame clones alone and is incomplete. Among 30,000 to 45,000 clones, over 65% were seen once, and the ten largest hold 2%. Sequencing used peripheral blood. These receptors all stem from a man in his sixties with active COVID-19. The CDR3 runs from the conserved cysteine through the conserved F or W. D genes are given only for firm matches. A clone size is listed for some rows: how often the clone was seen (once, few, many), or a class if it is expanded.

cdr3_nt	cdr3_aa	d_call	v_call	j_call	clone_size
TGTGCCAGCAGCCAACAGGACACTAACACGGCTGCTTTCTTT	CASSQQDTNTAAFF	-	TRBV7-2	TRBJ1-1	-
TGTGCCAGCTCACCCGGACTAGCGGGGGTCTTCAATGAGCAGTTCTTC	CASSPGLAGVFNEQFF	TRBD2	TRBV18	TRBJ2-1	-
TGTGCCAGCAGCTTAGGATTGAGGGGGGGCGACAATGAGCAGTTCTTC	CASSLGLRGGDNEQFF	-	TRBV7-9	TRBJ2-1	-
TGTGCCAGCAGCCGAAGACAGGGCGATTCACCCCTCCACTTT	CASSRRQGDSPLHF	TRBD1	TRBV3-1/TRBV3-2	TRBJ1-6	-
TGTGCCTGGGGGAACTTGGTAACTGAAGCTTTCTTT	CAWGNLVTEAFF	-	TRBV30	TRBJ1-1	-
TGTGCCAGCAGTAGACTAGCGGGAGGGCCGGGAGATACGCAGTATTTT	CASSRLAGGPGDTQYF	TRBD2	TRBV7-9	TRBJ2-3	-
TGTGCCAGCAGTTCGAGACAGGTGAACACTGAAGCTTTCTTT	CASSSRQVNTEAFF	-	TRBV6-7	TRBJ1-1	-
TGCGCCAGCAGCCAAGATATGCTCTCACGGACTGAAGCTTTCTTT	CASSQDMLSRTEAFF	-	TRBV4-3	TRBJ1-1	-
TGTGCCAGCAGCTTAGATCAGGGAAGCTCACCCCTCCACTTT	CASSLDQGSSPLHF	-	TRBV7-9	TRBJ1-6	few
TGTGCCAGCAGCGTCGACGGGACTAGGCAAGAGACCCAGTACTTC	CASSVDGTRQETQYF	TRBD2	TRBV9	TRBJ2-5	-
TGTGCCAGCAGCAATCTTCTATATGGCTACACCTTC	CASSNLLYGYTF	-	TRBV9	TRBJ1-2	-
TGTGCCAGCAGTTTAGGGTATCGAGGTGGCAGATGGACCTACGAGCAGTACTTC	CASSLGYRGGRWTYEQYF	-	TRBV28	TRBJ2-7	once
TGTGCCAGCAGTTCCCGGGCGGGCCGCGCGTTCACAGATACGCAGTATTTT	CASSSRAGRAFTDTQYF	-	TRBV6-2/TRBV6-3	TRBJ2-3	-
TGCGCCAGCAGCTCAACCGACATTAGGAGCGTTCTGCGGGGACTCACAGATACGCAGTATTTT	CASSSTDIRSVLRGLTDTQYF	-	TRBV5-1	TRBJ2-3	-
TGTGCCAGCAGCTTAGATGCTAGGTCAAATGAGCAGTTCTTC	CASSLDARSNEQFF	-	TRBV7-9	TRBJ2-1	once
TGTGCCAGTAGAACTAGTAGCAATCAGCCCCAGCATTTT	CASRTSSNQPQHF	-	TRBV19	TRBJ1-5	-
TGTGCCTGGAGTGTACAGCAGGGGAAAAACATTCAGTACTTC	CAWSVQQGKNIQYF	-	TRBV30	TRBJ2-4	-
TGTGCCAGCAGCTCCGCCCTACAGGGGGCGAATGAGCAGTTCTTC	CASSSALQGANEQFF	TRBD1	TRBV7-3	TRBJ2-1	-
TGTGCCTGGAGGACAGGGAACACTGAAGCTTTCTTT	CAWRTGNTEAFF	-	TRBV30	TRBJ1-1	-
TGTGCCAGCAGCTTAGATGGAGGTGCCTACAATGAGCAGTTCTTC	CASSLDGGAYNEQFF	-	TRBV7-2	TRBJ2-1	-
TGCGCCAGCAGTCAAGGGGGACAGGGGGCAGATGGCTACACCTTC	CASSQGGQGADGYTF	TRBD1	TRBV23-1	TRBJ1-2	-
TGTGCCAGTAGTATAGAATCGTCCGATACGCAGTATTTT	CASSIESSDTQYF	-	TRBV19	TRBJ2-3	-
TGTGCCATCAGTGAGTCGGGACTAGCGGGGGGCGAGCAGTACTTC	CAISESGLAGGEQYF	TRBD2	TRBV10-3	TRBJ2-7	once
TGCGCCAGCAGTCCCGGGGGGGCCAATGAGCAGTTCTTC	CASSPGGANEQFF	TRBD2	TRBV10-1	TRBJ2-1	few
TGTGCCAGCAGCCCCTGGACTAGCGGGGGCACAGATACGCAGTATTTT	CASSPWTSGGTDTQYF	TRBD2	TRBV5-4	TRBJ2-3	once
TGTGCCAGCAGTTACATTGCAGGGGGAAATGAGCAGTTCTTC	CASSYIAGGNEQFF	TRBD1	TRBV6-5	TRBJ2-1	-